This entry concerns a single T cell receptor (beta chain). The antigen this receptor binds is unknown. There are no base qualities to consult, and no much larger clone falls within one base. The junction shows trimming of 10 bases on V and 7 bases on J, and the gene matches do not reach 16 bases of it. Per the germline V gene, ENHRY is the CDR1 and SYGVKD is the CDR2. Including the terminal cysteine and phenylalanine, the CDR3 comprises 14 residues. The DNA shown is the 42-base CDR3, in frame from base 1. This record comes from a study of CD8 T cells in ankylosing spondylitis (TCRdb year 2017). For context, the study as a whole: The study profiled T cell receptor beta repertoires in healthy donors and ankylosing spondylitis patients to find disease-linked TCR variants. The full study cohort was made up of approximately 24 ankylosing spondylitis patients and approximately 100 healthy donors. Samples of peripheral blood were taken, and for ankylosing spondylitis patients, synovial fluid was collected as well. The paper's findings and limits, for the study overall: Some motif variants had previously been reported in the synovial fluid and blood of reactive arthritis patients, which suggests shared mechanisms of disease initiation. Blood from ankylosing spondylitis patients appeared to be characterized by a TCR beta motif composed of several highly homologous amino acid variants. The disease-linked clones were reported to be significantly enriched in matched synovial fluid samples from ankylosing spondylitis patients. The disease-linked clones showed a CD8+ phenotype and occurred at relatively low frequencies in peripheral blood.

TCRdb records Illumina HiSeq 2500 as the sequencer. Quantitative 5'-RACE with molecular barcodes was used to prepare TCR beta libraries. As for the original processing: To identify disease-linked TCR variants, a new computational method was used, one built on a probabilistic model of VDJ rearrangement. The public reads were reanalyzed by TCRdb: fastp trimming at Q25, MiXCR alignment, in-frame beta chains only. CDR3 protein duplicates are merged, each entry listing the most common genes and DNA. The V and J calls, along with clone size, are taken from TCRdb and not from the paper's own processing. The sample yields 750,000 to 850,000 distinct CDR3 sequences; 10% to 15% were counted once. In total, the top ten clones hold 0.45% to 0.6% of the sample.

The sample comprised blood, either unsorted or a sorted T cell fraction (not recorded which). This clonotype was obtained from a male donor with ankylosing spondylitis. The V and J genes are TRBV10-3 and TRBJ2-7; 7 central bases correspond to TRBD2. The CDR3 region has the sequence CATRGDQQHEEQYF. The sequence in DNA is TGTGCCACCCGGGGGGACCAGCAGCATGAGGAGCAGTACTTC.